This is a list of T cell receptor beta chains from one sample in a study of vaccination effects on CD4 cells after COVID-19. Which antigens these TCRs recognize remains unknown. The method was immunoSEQ multiplex PCR; TCRdb's version includes in-frame clones alone and lacks a portion of them. The table includes roughly 70,000 clones, over 70% detected once. Material: CD4+ T cells from PBMCs cultured with HCoV-229E spike peptides, obtained after COVID-19 vaccination. Receptor source: a human donor who received a COVID-19 vaccine. The CDR3 runs from the conserved cysteine through the conserved F or W. Only part of the rows carry a size: once, few, many, or a class if the clone is expanded.

j_call v_call clone_size cdr3_aa
TRBJ2-2 TRBV7-3 NA CASSRGGATTGELFF
TRBJ2-3 TRBV2 few CASIAMETDTQYF
TRBJ2-5 TRBV6-5 NA CASRDRDKETQYF
TRBJ1-1 TRBV6-6 NA CASSFDSSSAFF
TRBJ1-6 TRBV19 NA CASTSGGGILSPLHF
TRBJ2-5 TRBV18 NA CASSPTQGAEETQYF
TRBJ2-5 TRBV7-3 NA CASSRTGGLETQYF
TRBJ2-2 TRBV29-1 NA CSGYRGTGELFF
TRBJ1-2 TRBV6-2/TRBV6-3 medium-sized CASSLGTGNYGYTF
TRBJ1-5 TRBV2 NA CASSPDQGLRNQPQHF
TRBJ2-2 TRBV5-8 NA CASSRREGGELFF
TRBJ1-1 TRBV19 few CASRARGGNTEAFF
TRBJ1-6 TRBV2 few CASSDPSPLHF
TRBJ2-1 TRBV24-1 NA CASSSGPYNEQFF
TRBJ2-1 TRBV2 NA CASSEWLAGREQFF
TRBJ2-1 TRBV5-5 few CASSLGHYNEQFF
TRBJ1-4 TRBV3-1/TRBV3-2 NA CASSQPGGNEKLFF
TRBJ1-6 TRBV19 NA CASSPPHRGRGNSPLHF
TRBJ1-1 TRBV6-2/TRBV6-3 NA CASSPTENTEAFF
TRBJ2-5 TRBV6-5 NA CASSYDRGVGETQYF
TRBJ2-1 TRBV7-2 NA CASSSDRIGRRYNEQFF
TRBJ2-2 TRBV5-6 NA CASSPTLAGGPNTGELFF
TRBJ1-5 TRBV30 once CAWSQGAFQPQHF
TRBJ2-2 TRBV18 NA CASSPGRLSTGELFF
TRBJ1-2 TRBV24-1 once CATSDLGVGYTF
TRBJ2-2 TRBV3-1/TRBV3-2 once CASSRDRVNTGELFF
TRBJ1-4 TRBV6-1 once CASSDGLGTFNEKLFF
TRBJ2-5 TRBV30 NA CAWSVHGGRGTQYF
TRBJ2-3 TRBV3-1/TRBV3-2 NA CASSQVSGTDTQYF
TRBJ1-4 TRBV12-5 NA CASAEGRINEKLFF
TRBJ2-2 TRBV10-3 NA CAISESVTNTGELFF
TRBJ1-4 TRBV18 NA CASSPQRQGRREKLFF
TRBJ1-5 TRBV19 NA CASTRQGWGNQPQHF